These 2 T cell receptor beta chains were all obtained from the same sample, sequenced in a study of T cell changes during pregnancy in multiple sclerosis. Measured with immunoSEQ multiplex PCR; TCRdb has only the in-frame clones, and not every one. The sample carries tens of thousands of clones, about 93% recorded once. Sequencing was performed on peripheral blood, taken in the first trimester of pregnancy. Receptor source: a female donor with multiple sclerosis, enrolled in a pregnancy study.

This chain connects TRBV10-1 to TRBJ2-3, with 12 bases aligning to TRBD1. Germline V lookup: CDR1 WNHNN, CDR2 SYGVQD (reference sequence). Losses at the gene ends were 5 bases for V and 5 bases for J; bases not matched to a gene: 2. The CDR3 length is 14 residues. CDR3 protein: CASSRDRGQDTQYF. The CDR3 bases are TGCGCCAGCAGTAGGGACAGGGGGCAAGATACGCAGTATTTT.

This chain joins TRBV5-1 and TRBJ2-7; 7 positions match TRBD1. Trimming at V came to 7 bases and at J to 5 bases, leaving 12 bases not matched to a gene. The germline CDR1 and CDR2 sequences are SGHRS and YFSETQ. The CDR3 length is 14 residues. The CDR3 region has the DNA TGCGCCAGCGCCGAACTGACAGGGTCCGACGAGCAGTACTTC. Its translation is CASAELTGSDEQYF.